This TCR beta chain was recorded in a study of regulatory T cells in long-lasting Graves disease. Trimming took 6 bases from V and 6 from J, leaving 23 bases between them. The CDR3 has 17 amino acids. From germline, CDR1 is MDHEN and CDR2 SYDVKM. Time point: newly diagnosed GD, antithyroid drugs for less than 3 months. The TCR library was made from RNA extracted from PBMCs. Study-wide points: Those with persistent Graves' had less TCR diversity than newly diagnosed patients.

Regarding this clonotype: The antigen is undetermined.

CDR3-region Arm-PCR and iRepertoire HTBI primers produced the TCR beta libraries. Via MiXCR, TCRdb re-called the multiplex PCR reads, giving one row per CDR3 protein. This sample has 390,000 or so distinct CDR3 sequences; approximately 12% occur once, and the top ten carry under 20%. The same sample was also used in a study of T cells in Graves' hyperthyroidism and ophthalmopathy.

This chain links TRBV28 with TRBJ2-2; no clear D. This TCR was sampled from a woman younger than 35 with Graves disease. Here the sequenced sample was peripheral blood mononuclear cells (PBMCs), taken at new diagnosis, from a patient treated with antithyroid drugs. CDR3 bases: TGTGCCAGCAGAAGGGTCAATTTTGGCCAAGGATCCGGGGAGCTGTTTTTT. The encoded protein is CASRRVNFGQGSGELFF.